The table lists the clone carrying this T cell receptor beta chain with a few counts. The antigen is unknown. This entry comes from a study of T-cell memory formation after mild COVID-19. At the level of the study: Largely, the TCR clusters proved donor specific.

Points from the study as a whole: SARS-CoV-2 specificity of second-wave clones peaking day 37 was unconfirmed.

TCRdb fed the 5' RACE reads into MiXCR, producing one record per CDR3 protein. The sample lists roughly 110,000 distinct CDR3 sequences, about a fifth occurring once. Germline V CDR1 and CDR2: SGHVS, FQNEAQ. This CDR3 region has 14 residues. The sequenced sample was PBMCs or a T cell subset sorted from them (not recorded which). The chain couples TRBV7-8 to TRBJ2-5; 8 positions agree with TRBD2. The clonotype originates from a man between 18 and 29 years old who had mild COVID-19 (a few samples of this study predate the infection). Cell type and time point are not known. CDR3 DNA sequence: TGTGCAATCCGGGGGCGGGGGGCCCAAGAGACCCAGTACTTC. Translation: CAIRGRGAQETQYF.